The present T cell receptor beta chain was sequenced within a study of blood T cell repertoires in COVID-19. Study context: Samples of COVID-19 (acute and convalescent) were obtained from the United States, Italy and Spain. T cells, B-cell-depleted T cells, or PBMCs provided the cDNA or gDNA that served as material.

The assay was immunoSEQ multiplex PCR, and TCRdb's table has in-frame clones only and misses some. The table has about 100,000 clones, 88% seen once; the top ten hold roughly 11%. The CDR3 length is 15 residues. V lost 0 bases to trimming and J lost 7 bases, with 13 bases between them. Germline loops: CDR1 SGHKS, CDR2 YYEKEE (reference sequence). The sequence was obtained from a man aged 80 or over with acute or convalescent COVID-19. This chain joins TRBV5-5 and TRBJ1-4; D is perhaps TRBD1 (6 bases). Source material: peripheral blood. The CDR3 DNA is TGTGCCAGCAGCTTGGGGCAGGGGTTCGCTGAAAAACTGTTTTTT. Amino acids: CASSLGQGFAEKLFF.